Listed below are T cell receptor beta chains from one sample, sequenced in a study of graft-versus-host responses after intestinal transplantation. These receptors have no identified antigens. Sequencing used immunoSEQ multiplex PCR; TCRdb keeps in-frame clones, though not all of them. This sample has roughly 80,000 clones, with around 86% found just once. Sample: unstimulated CD8+ T cells sorted from spleen or lymph node cells, taken before transplant. The source is a human donor who was the organ donor for an intestinal transplant. The CDR3 runs from the conserved cysteine through the conserved F or W. A D gene is named only where the DNA matches it firmly. Clone size is stated in some rows and not others, as once, few, many or a class when expanded.

v_gene	d_gene	abundance	j_gene	CDR3nt	CDR3aa
TRBV7-9	-	-	TRBJ2-7	TGTGCCAGCAGCACCGGGACACGAGCCTACGAGCAGTACTTC	CASSTGTRAYEQYF
TRBV6-1	-	-	TRBJ1-5	TGTGCCAGCGTTTGGTTCAGGGAAGGCAATCAGCCCCAGCATTTT	CASVWFREGNQPQHF
TRBV7-8	-	-	TRBJ1-1	TGTGCCAGCAGCTTATTAGCCAGGCCGGAGATCACTGAAGCTTTCTTT	CASSLLARPEITEAFF
TRBV28	-	-	TRBJ2-7	TGTGCCAGCAGTCTAGGGAGGGGGGACCCCTACGAGCAGTACTTC	CASSLGRGDPYEQYF
TRBV7-8	TRBD1	-	TRBJ1-5	TGTGCCAGCAGCTCGCATACAGGGGGCTACCAGCCCCAGCATTTT	CASSSHTGGYQPQHF
TRBV4-1	TRBD1	-	TRBJ2-3	TGCGCCAGCAGACTCGGACAGGGAGCAGATACGCAGTATTTT	CASRLGQGADTQYF
TRBV28	-	-	TRBJ2-5	TGTGCCAGCAGTGGGAAAGAGACCCAGTACTTC	CASSGKETQYF
TRBV9	TRBD2	-	TRBJ2-1	TGTGCCAGCAGCGTAGAAGGCGGGGGACCCTACAATGAGCAGTTCTTC	CASSVEGGGPYNEQFF
TRBV5-4	-	-	TRBJ1-1	TGTGCCACCGGGAAAGGGGACACTGAAGCTTTCTTT	CATGKGDTEAFF
TRBV28	TRBD2	few	TRBJ2-2	TGTGCCAGCAGTTTTTATCCTCGTTTGAGACTAGCGGGGGACACGAACACCGGGGAGCTGTTTTTT	CASSFYPRLRLAGDTNTGELFF
TRBV4-3	-	-	TRBJ1-5	TGCGCCAGCAGCCAATTGGACAGCCGGCCCCAGCATTTT	CASSQLDSRPQHF
TRBV4-2	TRBD2	-	TRBJ2-5	TGTGCCAGCAGCCAAGATAAGCGGGGGGGCTATGAGACCCAGTACTTC	CASSQDKRGGYETQYF
TRBV28	-	-	TRBJ2-2	TGTGCCAGCAGTTTAGGTCCGTACACCGGGGAGCTGTTTTTT	CASSLGPYTGELFF
TRBV4-1	-	-	TRBJ2-1	TGCGCCAGCAGCCAAAGCAGACTAGGACTCCCCCATGAGCAGTTCTTC	CASSQSRLGLPHEQFF
TRBV4-2	-	-	TRBJ2-3	TGTGCCAGCAGCCCCAGGGGGGCAGATACGCAGTATTTT	CASSPRGADTQYF
TRBV7-8	-	-	TRBJ1-5	TGTGCCAGCAGCTTACGGATCTATCAGAGTAGCAATCAGCCCCAGCATTTT	CASSLRIYQSSNQPQHF
TRBV11-2	-	-	TRBJ1-1	TGTGCCAGCAGCTCAGAGCCGGATGGGGTCACTGAAGCTTTCTTT	CASSSEPDGVTEAFF
TRBV7-9	TRBD1	-	TRBJ1-1	TGTGCCAGCAGGGGGGCAGGGGGCTCTGAAGCTTTCTTT	CASRGAGGSEAFF
TRBV19	TRBD1	-	TRBJ1-1	TGTGCCAGTAGTCATGGACAGGGACAGATGAACACTGAAGCTTTCTTT	CASSHGQGQMNTEAFF
TRBV7-9	-	-	TRBJ2-7	TGTGCCAGCAGCTTCTGGGCCGGGTACGAGCAGTACTTC	CASSFWAGYEQYF
TRBV9	TRBD1	-	TRBJ1-6	TGTGCCAGCAGCGATGCCGGGACAGGAGGTTCACCCCTCCACTTT	CASSDAGTGGSPLHF
TRBV30	-	-	TRBJ2-1	TGTGCCTGGAGTTCGGCCCACAATGAGCAGTTCTTC	CAWSSAHNEQFF
TRBV7-9	-	-	TRBJ1-2	TGTGCCAGCAGCTCTGCCGGGACTCTCTATGGCTACACCTTC	CASSSAGTLYGYTF
TRBV6-6	-	few	TRBJ2-2	TGTGCCAGCAGCTTACAGGTCGGGACTACCGGGGAGCTGTTTTTT	CASSLQVGTTGELFF
TRBV15	-	-	TRBJ2-5	TGTGCCACCAGTAGACACCGCCGGTTACAAGGGTCCCAAGAGACCCAGTACTTC	CATSRHRRLQGSQETQYF
TRBV6-5	-	-	TRBJ1-3	TGTGCCAGCACCGCATGGGGGGCGGGAAACACCATATATTTT	CASTAWGAGNTIYF
TRBV7-9	-	-	TRBJ2-7	TGTGCCAGCAGCTCTCAGGGGACCTACGAGCAGTACTTC	CASSSQGTYEQYF
TRBV7-8	TRBD2	-	TRBJ2-2	TGTGCCAGCAGCCCTTGGGCGGGGGCCGGGGAGCTGTTTTTT	CASSPWAGAGELFF
TRBV6-1	-	-	TRBJ1-1	TGTGCCAGCAGTGAAGCGGGGACTGAAGCTTTCTTT	CASSEAGTEAFF
TRBV27	-	-	TRBJ1-2	TGTGCCAGCAGTTCGGGACCATATAACTATGGCTACACCTTC	CASSSGPYNYGYTF
TRBV2	-	-	TRBJ2-1	TGTGCCAGCAGTGAAGCGTTCGGGTGGGAGCAGTTCTTC	CASSEAFGWEQFF